The sequence of this TCR beta chain was determined in a study of a mutant IDH1 vaccine in newly diagnosed glioma (dated by TCRdb to about 2021). Turning to the overall study: Patients were given eight vaccinations, in weeks 1, 3, 5, 7, 11, 15, 19 and 23, which matched visits V03 through V10. Vaccination was initiated 4-6 weeks after radiotherapy alone, or concurrently with temozolomide cycles in the chemotherapy-containing groups. The roughly 30 treated patients were approximately 62% male and around 40% female, with a mean age of about 43 years. Before enrollment, patients had received standard therapy of radiotherapy alone, temozolomide alone, or radiochemotherapy with temozolomide; most received the combination. Peripheral blood was drawn at six visits: V03 (baseline), V05, V07, V10, V12 and V13. Longitudinal TCRB deep sequencing was done for 25 treated patients, wherever samples were available for exploratory analyses.

Here is what the overall study found, with its caveats: Across multiple MHC alleles, vaccine-induced immune responses were seen in more than 80% of patients. Changes in the top peripheral T cell clonotypes picked up by TCRB sequencing did not appear to be linked to pseudoprogression. Availability determined which PBMC samples were chosen for TCRB deep sequencing. According to the authors, sample limitations meant that analyses of patient blood samples could not be reproduced.

About this clone: Its target antigen remains unknown. No quality values exist for individual bases; no much larger clone is one base distant.

Libraries came from the immunoSEQ multiplex PCR assay. The hsTCRB Kit was used according to the manufacturer's protocol to amplify rearranged TCR beta chain sequences. TCRB libraries were sequenced on an Illumina MiSeq. The source study handled its data this way. The proprietary platform of the kit vendor was used for demultiplexing, trimming and gene mapping. TCRdb limited this immuneACCESS table to in-frame rearrangements with V and J called. A share of clones is missing; checked studies link under half to unresolved V genes, and the rest is unexplained. V and J calls and clone size are as listed in that table; D and trimming were resolved from the DNA. The sample records 30,000 to 40,000 clones, approximately 83% of which are singletons. The leading ten clones occupy 24% of the sample. The time point tag for this specimen amounts to: week 5, during vaccination. Each vaccine dose, consisting of 300 ug of a 20-mer mutant IDH1 peptide in Montanide, was administered subcutaneously with topical imiquimod. Donors had newly diagnosed WHO grade 3 or 4 IDH1-mutant astrocytomas with loss of nuclear ATRX. The samples were drawn from NOA16, a multicentre, single-arm, open-label phase I trial in Germany that tested a mutant IDH1 peptide vaccine in humans for the first time. Genomic DNA for TCRB sequencing was extracted from EDTA blood using the DNeasy Blood and Tissue Kit.

In the germline V gene, CDR1 corresponds to SGHRS and CDR2 to YFSETQ. Trimming costs V 0 bases and J 2 bases, and their ends lie 8 bases apart. The CDR3 goes from the cysteine to the phenylalanine over 14 residues. The DNA shown is the 42-base CDR3, in frame from base 1. The sequence joins TRBV5-1 to TRBJ2-5, with no D gene named confidently. The source material was PBMCs, sampled from a glioma patient whose treatment included an IDH1 peptide vaccine. The TCR was taken from a man aged 25-45 years with glioma. The CDR3 region: CASSLETRQETQYF. The nucleotides read TGCGCCAGCAGCTTGGAAACCCGTCAAGAGACCCAGTACTTC.